Sequencing of this TCR beta chain was carried out in a study of blood T cell repertoires in COVID-19 (dated by TCRdb to the early 2020s). Study-level background: Collaborator samples came from the United States, Italy and Spain and covered acute and convalescent phases of COVID-19. Subjects who had been exposed to COVID-19, were actively infected with it, or had recovered from it provided the deeply sampled blood TCRbeta repertoires that made up the dataset. Samples came from the ongoing ImmuneRACE study (first 160 participants) plus 1,254 subjects from 6 global collaborators. The prospective study material was composed of cDNA or gDNA derived from T cells, B-cell-depleted T cells, or PBMCs. A de-identified subject ID, COVID-19 status, age in years and sex were almost always included in the sample metadata. Where available, HLA class I and class II types were obtained from metadata supplied by the sample provider rather than from assay-based typing. The repertoires were released in a freely available public database meant as a resource for research on the immune response to SARS-CoV-2.

The V and J ends are trimmed by 5 bases and 8 bases, leaving 18 bases between them. The CDR3 starts with the cysteine, ends with the phenylalanine, and has 14 residues. Only CDR3 DNA is held: 42 bases, read in frame from base 1. Reading the germline V gene (reference sequence) gives CDR1 SEHNR and CDR2 FQNEAQ. Participants in the prospective study were aged roughly 18 to 89 years, lived in some 24 United States geographic areas, and enrolled through a virtual design. In the prospective study, cohorts were assigned on the basis of participant-reported clinical history obtained from a screening survey and a study questionnaire. For ImmuneRACE Cohort 3, a participant was defined as recovered based on two consecutive negative NP/OP PCR tests, clearance by a healthcare professional, or resolution of symptoms. In the prospective study, whole blood, serum and a nasopharyngeal or oropharyngeal swab were collected from each participant by mobile phlebotomists. Participants in the prospective study had the option to provide additional blood draws and questionnaires over an approximately 2-month period. Prospective study blood samples were shipped either frozen or at room temperature before DNA extraction.

The study at large found these results: Clinical and demographic metadata were provided uncurated, with the amount varying by source and participant.

TCRbeta CDR3 regions were amplified from genomic DNA by means of the immunoSEQ Assay, a bias-controlled multiplex PCR. As for the original processing: Nucleated cell counts per sample were estimated from amplification of reference gene primers within the assay. To quantify the absolute abundance of each unique TCRbeta CDR3 rearrangement, sequence reads were collapsed and filtered. For each sample, productive Simpson clonality was calculated by taking the square root of Simpson's diversity index across productive rearrangements. As stored in TCRdb, this immuneACCESS dataset retains in-frame rearrangements with V and J assigned. A fraction of the clones does not appear; measured against another copy, unresolved V genes explain less than half of the discrepancy, and the remainder lacks a known reason. V, J and clone size were drawn from that table, and D and trimming were deduced from the DNA. For this sample the table gives 300,000 to 450,000 clones, of which roughly 87% were detected only once. The ten top clones hold approximately 1% of the sample.

For this clone: Its target antigen remains unknown. Per-nucleotide qualities are absent, and no much larger clonotype sits a single base away.

This clonotype was obtained from a woman aged 30 to 39 who had recovered from COVID-19. Source material: PBMCs or T cells enriched from blood (not recorded which). Rearrangement joined TRBV7-9 to TRBJ1-2, and the D gene may be TRBD1, 5 bases matching. CDR3 reads: CASSQGTRVRGYTF. DNA sequence: TGTGCCAGCAGCCAAGGTACCAGGGTCCGGGGCTACACCTTC.